The clone carrying this T cell receptor beta chain was counted many times. This entry is derived from a study of T cells in Graves' hyperthyroidism and ophthalmopathy. The CDR3 totals 15 residues. The ends lost 4 bases at V and 4 bases at J; junction bases unmatched: 7. In germline, CDR1 is SNHLY, CDR2 FYNNEI. Amplified TCR beta CDR3 regions came from RNA transcripts. Carried out on the TCR CDR3, a first-round RT-PCR used the HTBI primer set. Each CDR3 protein gets one entry after TCRdb re-called the multiplex PCR reads with MiXCR. This table has some 690,000 distinct CDR3 sequences, around 16% appearing once. The PBMCs had their origin in 8.5 to 10 ml of fresh peripheral blood.

The sample taken for sequencing was blood. The sequence derives from a man in his fifties with Graves' hyperthyroidism. The rearrangement joins TRBV2 to TRBJ2-1; 7 bases map to TRBD1. The CDR3 DNA sequence: TGTGCCAGCAGTGTTCAGGGACAGTTTTACAATGAGCAGTTCTTC. It specifies CASSVQGQFYNEQFF.